This T cell receptor (beta chain) was recovered during a study of cytomegalovirus exposure and HLA in healthy donors. Primers for the PCR totalled 60 Vbeta and 13 Jbeta. Assay used: immunoSEQ multiplex PCR; TCRdb lists only in-frame clones, some missing. The sample consists of about 190,000 clones, about 80% of them appearing once. What was sequenced was PBMCs. The receptor was derived from a woman in her forties in good health and CMV-seronegative.

This CDR3 is CASSRTGISTDTQYF. The CDR3 nucleotides read TGTGCCAGTAGTCGGACAGGGATAAGCACAGATACGCAGTATTTT. The chain combines TRBV19 with TRBJ2-3; 8 nucleotides align to TRBD1. V gave up 5 bases and J gave up 0 bases; unmatched junction bases: 4. Per the germline V gene, CDR1 is LNHDA and CDR2 is SQIVND (reference sequence). CDR3 length equals 15 residues.